This T cell receptor beta chain was recorded in a study of radiotherapy plus CTLA-4 blockade in lung cancer. Looking at the study overall: Of the patients, about 18% showed objective responses and about 30% attained disease control. Points from the study as a whole: Blood-borne expansion of tumor-derived TCR clones followed radiotherapy plus ipilimumab.

A note on this clone: What it binds is not known.

TCRdb's copy holds only in-frame clones and misses some; the assay was immunoSEQ multiplex PCR. The profile shows around 77,000 clones, just under 75% of them singletons. This clonotype originated in a human donor with non-small cell lung cancer whose response to radiotherapy plus ipilimumab could not be evaluated. Specimen: peripheral blood, collected from a patient treated with radiotherapy plus ipilimumab.

CDR3 region: CASSPSGGGETQYF. CDR3 bases: TGTGCCAGCAGCCCCAGCGGGGGGGGAGAGACCCAGTACTTC. This chain uses TRBV11-2 with TRBJ2-5, with TRBD2 matching over 10 bases. Trimming at V came to 5 bases and at J to 4 bases, leaving 4 bases not matched to a gene. The length of the CDR3 is 14 residues. The V gene's germline CDR1 is SGHAT and CDR2 FQNNGV.